This T cell receptor (beta chain) emerged from a study of cytomegalovirus exposure and HLA in healthy donors. CDR1 and CDR2 from the germline V gene are LNHDA and SQIVND (reference sequence). The CDR3 loop spans 13 amino acids. The germline V and J ends were trimmed by 3 bases and 3 bases, with 9 bases remaining between them. Libraries were prepared by immunoSEQ multiplex PCR; TCRdb keeps only in-frame clonotypes and omits some of them. Of 65,000 or so clones listed, just under 95% are singletons. The J gene is TRBJ2-7, the V gene TRBV19, with D possibly matching TRBD1 (5 bases). Sequenced input: PBMCs. The clonotype originates from a man between 18 and 35 years old in good health and CMV-seropositive. CDR3 DNA: TGTGCCAGTAGTATCCCAGGGCTCTACGAGCAGTACTTC. The encoded protein is CASSIPGLYEQYF.